This T cell receptor (beta chain) was documented in a study of blood T cell repertoires in COVID-19. Looking at the study overall: Donors in the United States, Italy and Spain gave samples during acute or convalescent COVID-19.

This CDR3 contains 13 residues. CDR1 is MGHDK, CDR2 SYGVNS, per germline. The V and J ends lost 3 bases and 2 bases respectively, with 6 bases between them. The repertoire was sequenced with immunoSEQ multiplex PCR; TCRdb's copy has only in-frame clones and lacks some. Of roughly 230,000 clones listed, about 91% were seen once; the top ten hold 3.5% to 5%. V is TRBV25-1 and J is TRBJ2-3; TRBD1 might be the D (5 bases). This TCR derives from a woman aged 40-49 years who had recovered from COVID-19. The sequenced sample was peripheral blood. As DNA, the CDR3 is TGTGCCAGCAGTGACAGGGTCACAGATACGCAGTATTTT. It is translated as CASSDRVTDTQYF. Filled out from reference TRBV25-1 and TRBJ2-3, the complete variable domain reads EADIYQTPRYLVIGTGKKITLECSQTMGHDKMYWYQQDPGMELHLIHYSYGVNSTEKGDLSSESTVSRIRTEHFPLTLESARPSHTSQYLCASSDRVTDTQYFGPGTRLTVL.